The rows below give T cell receptor beta chains drawn from one sample of a study of blood T cell repertoires in COVID-19. Only in-frame clones appear in the TCRdb table, and some are missing; sequencing was by immunoSEQ multiplex PCR. The sample yields 150,000 to 200,000 clones, approximately 86% seen once. Source material: peripheral blood. These receptors were collected from a man aged 70 or older with acute or convalescent COVID-19. The CDR3 runs from the conserved cysteine through the conserved F or W. Fields, in order: V gene, D gene, clone size, J gene, CDR3 protein, CDR3 DNA. A D gene is named only where the DNA matches it firmly. A row's size may be missing; if present it is once, few, many or a size class.

v_call: TRBV5-1
d_call: .
clone_size: .
j_call: TRBJ1-5
cdr3_aa: CASSSFPNQPQHF
cdr3_nt: TGCGCCAGCAGCTCCTTTCCCAATCAGCCCCAGCATTTT

v_call: TRBV3-1/TRBV3-2
d_call: .
clone_size: .
j_call: TRBJ1-6
cdr3_aa: CASSQGGEFGESPLHF
cdr3_nt: TGTGCCAGCAGCCAGGGAGGGGAATTTGGAGAGTCACCCCTCCACTTT

v_call: TRBV2
d_call: .
clone_size: few
j_call: TRBJ2-2
cdr3_aa: CASSESLYTGELFF
cdr3_nt: TGTGCCAGCAGTGAATCTCTGTACACCGGGGAGCTGTTTTTT

v_call: TRBV30
d_call: TRBD2
clone_size: .
j_call: TRBJ2-5
cdr3_aa: CAWSVRRLAGKQETQYF
cdr3_nt: TGTGCCTGGAGTGTAAGGAGACTAGCGGGAAAACAAGAGACCCAGTACTTC

v_call: TRBV6-5
d_call: TRBD1
clone_size: .
j_call: TRBJ1-3
cdr3_aa: CASSPGQGTAIYF
cdr3_nt: TGTGCCAGCAGTCCGGGACAGGGGACGGCCATATATTTT

v_call: TRBV28
d_call: TRBD1
clone_size: few
j_call: TRBJ1-2
cdr3_aa: CASSPPRSGTGNYGYTF
cdr3_nt: TGTGCCAGCAGTCCGCCCCGATCCGGGACAGGAAACTATGGCTACACCTTC

v_call: TRBV3-1/TRBV3-2
d_call: .
clone_size: .
j_call: TRBJ2-5
cdr3_aa: CASSQDLGGGETQYF
cdr3_nt: TGTGCCAGCAGCCAAGATTTAGGGGGGGGAGAGACCCAGTACTTC

v_call: TRBV14
d_call: .
clone_size: .
j_call: TRBJ1-1
cdr3_aa: CASSLGGALNTEAFF
cdr3_nt: TGTGCCAGCAGCCTAGGGGGGGCTCTGAACACTGAAGCTTTCTTT

v_call: TRBV4-3
d_call: .
clone_size: once
j_call: TRBJ1-2
cdr3_aa: CASSQRTANYGYTF
cdr3_nt: TGCGCCAGCAGCCAACGGACAGCCAACTATGGCTACACCTTC

v_call: TRBV5-4
d_call: .
clone_size: .
j_call: TRBJ1-4
cdr3_aa: CASSFTGNEKLFF
cdr3_nt: TGTGCCAGCAGCTTTACGGGGAATGAAAAACTGTTTTTT

v_call: TRBV28
d_call: TRBD2
clone_size: .
j_call: TRBJ2-1
cdr3_aa: CATRGLAGGPGNEQFF
cdr3_nt: TGTGCCACAAGGGGCCTAGCGGGGGGGCCTGGCAATGAGCAGTTCTTC

v_call: TRBV27
d_call: TRBD2
clone_size: .
j_call: TRBJ2-3
cdr3_aa: CASSMTSGSTDTQYF
cdr3_nt: TGTGCCAGCAGTATGACTAGCGGGAGCACAGATACGCAGTATTTT

v_call: TRBV28
d_call: .
clone_size: .
j_call: TRBJ2-3
cdr3_aa: CASSNYAPDTQYF
cdr3_nt: TGTGCCAGCAGTAACTACGCTCCAGATACGCAGTATTTT

v_call: TRBV7-8
d_call: TRBD2
clone_size: .
j_call: TRBJ2-7
cdr3_aa: CASSLTSATYEQYF
cdr3_nt: TGTGCCAGCAGCTTAACTAGCGCAACCTACGAGCAGTACTTC

v_call: TRBV3-1/TRBV3-2
d_call: .
clone_size: .
j_call: TRBJ1-2
cdr3_aa: CASSQGASYGYTF
cdr3_nt: TGTGCCAGCAGCCAAGGGGCCTCCTATGGCTACACCTTC

v_call: TRBV27
d_call: .
clone_size: .
j_call: TRBJ2-3
cdr3_aa: CASSLSGGASTDTQYF
cdr3_nt: TGTGCCAGCAGTTTATCGGGCGGGGCTAGCACAGATACGCAGTATTTT

v_call: TRBV4-2
d_call: .
clone_size: .
j_call: TRBJ1-2
cdr3_aa: CASSQSWQERYGYTF
cdr3_nt: TGTGCCAGCAGCCAAAGCTGGCAGGAGCGGTATGGCTACACCTTC

v_call: TRBV10-3
d_call: TRBD1
clone_size: .
j_call: TRBJ1-1
cdr3_aa: CAISTDLGTGLSIEAFF
cdr3_nt: TGTGCCATCAGTACCGACCTCGGGACAGGGCTGTCTATTGAAGCTTTCTTT

v_call: TRBV4-3
d_call: TRBD2
clone_size: few
j_call: TRBJ2-3
cdr3_aa: CASSRGLAAPDTQYF
cdr3_nt: TGCGCCAGCAGCCGTGGACTAGCTGCTCCAGATACGCAGTATTTT

v_call: TRBV6-5
d_call: TRBD1
clone_size: once
j_call: TRBJ2-1
cdr3_aa: CASRGGQARDNEQFF
cdr3_nt: TGTGCCAGCAGGGGGGGACAGGCTAGGGACAATGAGCAGTTCTTC

v_call: TRBV7-9
d_call: .
clone_size: .
j_call: TRBJ1-2
cdr3_aa: CASSPDYGYTF
cdr3_nt: TGTGCCAGCAGCCCAGACTATGGCTACACCTTC

v_call: TRBV19
d_call: .
clone_size: .
j_call: TRBJ1-1
cdr3_aa: CASSIAGVVTEAFF
cdr3_nt: TGTGCCAGTAGTATAGCAGGGGTGGTGACTGAAGCTTTCTTT

v_call: TRBV29-1
d_call: .
clone_size: many
j_call: TRBJ1-3
cdr3_aa: CSVTVSGNTIYF
cdr3_nt: TGCAGCGTTACAGTATCTGGAAACACCATATATTTT

v_call: TRBV14
d_call: TRBD1
clone_size: .
j_call: TRBJ2-7
cdr3_aa: CASRGGTGHHEQYF
cdr3_nt: TGTGCCAGCAGGGGCGGGACAGGCCACCACGAGCAGTACTTC

v_call: TRBV5-1
d_call: .
clone_size: .
j_call: TRBJ2-3
cdr3_aa: CASSLDRSTDTQYF
cdr3_nt: TGCGCCAGCAGCTTGGATCGGAGCACAGATACGCAGTATTTT

v_call: TRBV28
d_call: TRBD1
clone_size: .
j_call: TRBJ1-1
cdr3_aa: CASRSSGRGLIAFF
cdr3_nt: TGTGCCAGCAGATCCTCGGGCAGGGGGCTCATCGCTTTCTTT

v_call: TRBV4-3
d_call: .
clone_size: .
j_call: TRBJ1-4
cdr3_aa: CASSQDPYSNEKLFF
cdr3_nt: TGCGCCAGCAGCCAAGATCCGTACAGTAATGAAAAACTGTTTTTT

v_call: TRBV6-5
d_call: TRBD1
clone_size: once
j_call: TRBJ1-5
cdr3_aa: CASRTGDNQPQHF
cdr3_nt: TGTGCCAGCAGAACAGGGGACAATCAGCCCCAGCATTTT

v_call: TRBV3-1/TRBV3-2
d_call: TRBD1
clone_size: .
j_call: TRBJ1-1
cdr3_aa: CASSPLDRENTEAFF
cdr3_nt: TGTGCCAGCAGCCCACTGGACAGGGAAAACACTGAAGCTTTCTTT

v_call: TRBV9
d_call: TRBD2
clone_size: .
j_call: TRBJ2-3
cdr3_aa: CASSETTSGGGLDTQYF
cdr3_nt: TGTGCCAGCAGCGAGACTACTAGCGGGGGGGGCCTAGATACGCAGTATTTT

v_call: TRBV3-1/TRBV3-2
d_call: .
clone_size: .
j_call: TRBJ1-4
cdr3_aa: CASRNRDRRERLFF
cdr3_nt: TGTGCCAGCAGAAACCGGGACCGGCGGGAGAGACTGTTTTTT

v_call: TRBV14
d_call: .
clone_size: .
j_call: TRBJ2-1
cdr3_aa: CASSPLYSRSYNEQFF
cdr3_nt: TGTGCCAGCAGCCCCCTGTATAGCCGCTCCTACAATGAGCAGTTCTTC

v_call: TRBV6-5
d_call: TRBD1
clone_size: .
j_call: TRBJ1-2
cdr3_aa: CASAYRGTPLYGYTF
cdr3_nt: TGTGCCAGCGCGTACAGGGGGACCCCCCTCTATGGCTACACCTTC

v_call: TRBV6-4
d_call: TRBD1
clone_size: .
j_call: TRBJ2-1
cdr3_aa: CATRKGDRGNGNEQFF
cdr3_nt: TGTGCCACCCGAAAGGGGGACAGGGGGAATGGCAATGAGCAGTTCTTC

v_call: TRBV7-8
d_call: TRBD2
clone_size: .
j_call: TRBJ2-7
cdr3_aa: CASSRAGGLNEQYF
cdr3_nt: TGTGCCAGCAGCCGGGCGGGGGGGCTCAACGAGCAGTACTTC

v_call: TRBV7-8
d_call: TRBD1
clone_size: .
j_call: TRBJ2-1
cdr3_aa: CASSLKGATYNEQFF
cdr3_nt: TGTGCCAGCAGCTTAAAGGGGGCAACCTACAATGAGCAGTTCTTC

v_call: TRBV5-4
d_call: .
clone_size: many
j_call: TRBJ2-5
cdr3_aa: CASRSSQGRAQYF
cdr3_nt: TGTGCCAGCAGATCGTCGCAGGGGAGGGCCCAGTACTTC

v_call: TRBV19
d_call: .
clone_size: once
j_call: TRBJ1-3
cdr3_aa: CASSMTPNSGNTIYF
cdr3_nt: TGTGCCAGTAGTATGACACCGAACTCTGGAAACACCATATATTTT

v_call: TRBV3-1/TRBV3-2
d_call: TRBD1
clone_size: .
j_call: TRBJ1-6
cdr3_aa: CASSQETGNSPLHF
cdr3_nt: TGTGCCAGCAGCCAAGAGACAGGGAATTCACCCCTCCACTTT

v_call: TRBV12-5
d_call: .
clone_size: .
j_call: TRBJ2-1
cdr3_aa: CASGFHMLEQFF
cdr3_nt: TGTGCTAGTGGTTTTCACATGCTTGAGCAGTTCTTC

v_call: TRBV4-3
d_call: .
clone_size: .
j_call: TRBJ2-4
cdr3_aa: CASSQWDSPRGIQYF
cdr3_nt: TGCGCCAGCAGCCAATGGGACTCCCCTAGGGGCATTCAGTACTTC

v_call: TRBV4-3
d_call: .
clone_size: .
j_call: TRBJ1-4
cdr3_aa: CASSPGEGNEKLFF
cdr3_nt: TGCGCCAGCAGCCCAGGCGAGGGAAATGAAAAACTGTTTTTT

v_call: TRBV4-2
d_call: .
clone_size: .
j_call: TRBJ2-5
cdr3_aa: CASSQSGTGQETQYF
cdr3_nt: TGTGCCAGCAGCCAGTCCGGGACTGGGCAAGAGACCCAGTACTTC

v_call: TRBV6-5
d_call: TRBD1
clone_size: once
j_call: TRBJ1-2
cdr3_aa: CASSVDRDYGYTF
cdr3_nt: TGTGCCAGCAGCGTGGACAGGGACTATGGCTACACCTTC

v_call: TRBV29-1
d_call: TRBD1
clone_size: .
j_call: TRBJ2-5
cdr3_aa: CSVNSGQGGETQYF
cdr3_nt: TGCAGCGTCAACTCCGGACAGGGAGGAGAGACCCAGTACTTC

v_call: TRBV24-1
d_call: TRBD1
clone_size: few
j_call: TRBJ1-1
cdr3_aa: CATSARSGTGPRNTEAFF
cdr3_nt: TGTGCCACCAGTGCCAGGTCCGGGACAGGGCCTCGGAACACTGAAGCTTTCTTT

v_call: TRBV12-5
d_call: .
clone_size: .
j_call: TRBJ2-4
cdr3_aa: CASGLSPGGEKNIQYF
cdr3_nt: TGTGCTAGTGGTTTGTCCCCCGGCGGGGAAAAAAACATTCAGTACTTC

v_call: TRBV10-3
d_call: .
clone_size: few
j_call: TRBJ1-2
cdr3_aa: CAISETQYRDGYTF
cdr3_nt: TGTGCCATCAGTGAGACACAGTACAGGGATGGCTACACCTTC

v_call: TRBV21-1
d_call: .
clone_size: .
j_call: TRBJ2-1
cdr3_aa: CASRWARRTYNEQFF
cdr3_nt: TGTGCCAGCAGGTGGGCCAGGAGGACCTACAATGAGCAGTTCTTC

v_call: TRBV7-2
d_call: .
clone_size: .
j_call: TRBJ1-2
cdr3_aa: CASSWGHHRIGNYGYTF
cdr3_nt: TGTGCCAGCAGCTGGGGGCACCACAGGATTGGGAACTATGGCTACACCTTC

v_call: TRBV7-3
d_call: .
clone_size: .
j_call: TRBJ2-2
cdr3_aa: CASSMTGNTGELFF
cdr3_nt: TGTGCCAGCAGCATGACAGGGAACACCGGGGAGCTGTTTTTT

v_call: TRBV11-3
d_call: TRBD1
clone_size: .
j_call: TRBJ1-1
cdr3_aa: CASSLDRYTEAFF
cdr3_nt: TGTGCCAGCAGCTTGGACAGGTACACTGAAGCTTTCTTT

v_call: TRBV3-1/TRBV3-2
d_call: TRBD1
clone_size: .
j_call: TRBJ2-7
cdr3_aa: CASSGQGLYEQYF
cdr3_nt: TGTGCCAGCAGCGGACAGGGCCTCTACGAGCAGTACTTC

v_call: TRBV30
d_call: TRBD2
clone_size: .
j_call: TRBJ2-7
cdr3_aa: CAWSVWGGGYEQYF
cdr3_nt: TGTGCCTGGAGTGTCTGGGGGGGAGGGTACGAGCAGTACTTC

v_call: TRBV7-8
d_call: .
clone_size: .
j_call: TRBJ2-1
cdr3_aa: CASSTLKGTYNEQFF
cdr3_nt: TGTGCCAGCAGCACCCTAAAGGGGACATACAATGAGCAGTTCTTC

v_call: TRBV30
d_call: TRBD1
clone_size: .
j_call: TRBJ1-6
cdr3_aa: CAWSAGTGGFYNSPLHF
cdr3_nt: TGTGCCTGGAGTGCTGGGACAGGGGGCTTCTATAATTCACCCCTCCACTTT